This TCR beta chain appears in the sequencing data of a study of T-cell reconstitution after alpha-beta-depleted transplantation in children. Germline V gene lookup returns CDR1 PRHDT and CDR2 FYEKMQ (reference sequence). The CDR3 totals 16 residues. Trimming cost V 4 bases and J 0 bases; bases outside gene matches: 7. This clonotype was detected ten times or more. Unique molecular identifiers were incorporated when the TCRbeta library was constructed. TCRdb reprocessed the PCR reads via MiXCR and lists one record per CDR3 protein. The data hold 640,000 or so distinct CDR3 sequences, with approximately 17% observed a single time.

The chain couples TRBV13 to TRBJ2-7; TRBD2 agrees at 9 bases. This specimen was PBMCs from the stem cell graft donor, taken from the stem cell graft. The sequence came from a human donor who donated a stem cell graft to a child with acute myeloid leukemia. The CDR3 loop is CASSWGVSGGSYEQYF. The DNA for the CDR3 is TGTGCCAGCAGCTGGGGGGTTAGCGGGGGCTCCTACGAGCAGTACTTC.